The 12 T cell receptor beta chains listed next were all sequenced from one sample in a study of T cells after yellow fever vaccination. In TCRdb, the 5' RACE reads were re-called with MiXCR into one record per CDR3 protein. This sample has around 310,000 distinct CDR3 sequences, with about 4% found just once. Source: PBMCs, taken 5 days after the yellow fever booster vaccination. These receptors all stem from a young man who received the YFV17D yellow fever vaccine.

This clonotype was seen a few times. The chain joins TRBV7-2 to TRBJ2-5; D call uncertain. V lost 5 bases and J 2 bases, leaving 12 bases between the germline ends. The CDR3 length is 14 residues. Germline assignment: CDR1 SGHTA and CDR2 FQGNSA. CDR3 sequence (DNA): TGTGCCAGCAGCCTATCCTGGCTTCAAGAGACCCAGTACTTC. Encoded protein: CASSLSWLQETQYF.

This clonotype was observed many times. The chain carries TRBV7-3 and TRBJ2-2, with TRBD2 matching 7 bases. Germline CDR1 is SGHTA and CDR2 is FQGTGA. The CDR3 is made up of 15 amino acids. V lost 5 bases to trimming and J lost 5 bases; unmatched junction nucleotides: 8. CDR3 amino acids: CASSLGGGRTGELFF. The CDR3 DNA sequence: TGTGCCAGCAGCCTTGGGGGGGGTCGTACCGGGGAGCTGTTTTTT.

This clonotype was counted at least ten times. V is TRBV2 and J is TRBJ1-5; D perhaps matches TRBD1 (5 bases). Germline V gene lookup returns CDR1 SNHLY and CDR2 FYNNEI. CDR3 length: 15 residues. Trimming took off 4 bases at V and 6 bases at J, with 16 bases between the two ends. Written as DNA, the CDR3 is TGTGCCAGCAGTGCGGGCCAAGGGGTCCCTCAGCCCCAGCATTTT. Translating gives CASSAGQGVPQPQHF.

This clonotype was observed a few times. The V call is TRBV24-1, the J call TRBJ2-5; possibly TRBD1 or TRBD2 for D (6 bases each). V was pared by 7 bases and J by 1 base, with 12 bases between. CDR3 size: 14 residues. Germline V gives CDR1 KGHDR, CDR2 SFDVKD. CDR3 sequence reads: CATSQQGLQETQYF. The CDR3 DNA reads TGTGCCACCAGCCAACAGGGACTCCAAGAGACCCAGTACTTC.

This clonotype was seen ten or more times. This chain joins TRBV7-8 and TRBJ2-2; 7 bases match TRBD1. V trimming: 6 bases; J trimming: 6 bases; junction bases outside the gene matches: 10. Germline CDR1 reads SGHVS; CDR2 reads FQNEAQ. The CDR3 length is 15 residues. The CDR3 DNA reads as TGTGCCAGCAGATTTACAGGGGCTCTGGCCGGGGAGCTGTTTTTT. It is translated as CASRFTGALAGELFF. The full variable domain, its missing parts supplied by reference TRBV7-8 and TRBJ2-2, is GAGVSQSPRYKVAKRGQDVALRCDPISGHVSLFWYQQALGQGPEFLTYFQNEAQLDKSGLPSDRFFAERPEGSVSTLKIQRTQQEDSAVYLCASRFTGALAGELFFGEGSRLTVL.

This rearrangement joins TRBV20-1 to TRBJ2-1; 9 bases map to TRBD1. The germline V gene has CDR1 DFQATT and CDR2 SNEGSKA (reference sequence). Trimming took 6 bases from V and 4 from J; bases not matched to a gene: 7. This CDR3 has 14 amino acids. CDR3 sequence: CSAVGQGTYNEQFF. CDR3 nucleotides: TGCAGTGCCGTGGGACAGGGCACTTACAATGAGCAGTTCTTC.

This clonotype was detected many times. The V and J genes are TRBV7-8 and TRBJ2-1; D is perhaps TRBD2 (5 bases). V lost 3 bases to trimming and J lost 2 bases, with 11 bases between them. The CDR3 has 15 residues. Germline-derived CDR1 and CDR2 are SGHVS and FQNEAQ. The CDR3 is CASSFLERTYNEQFF. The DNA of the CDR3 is TGTGCCAGCAGCTTCCTGGAGCGGACCTACAATGAGCAGTTCTTC.

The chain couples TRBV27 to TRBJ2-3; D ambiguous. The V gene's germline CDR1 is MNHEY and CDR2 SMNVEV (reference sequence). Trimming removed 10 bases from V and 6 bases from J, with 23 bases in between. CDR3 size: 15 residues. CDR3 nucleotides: TGTGCCACTAGGGCGGCGCACCACTTTTCGGATACGCAGTATTTT. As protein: CATRAAHHFSDTQYF.

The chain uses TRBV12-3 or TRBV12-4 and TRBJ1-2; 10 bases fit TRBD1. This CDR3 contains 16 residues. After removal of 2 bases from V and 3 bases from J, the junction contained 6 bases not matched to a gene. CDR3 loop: CASSLRRQGADYGYTF. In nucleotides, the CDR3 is TGTGCCAGCAGTTTACGCCGACAGGGGGCTGACTATGGCTACACCTTC.

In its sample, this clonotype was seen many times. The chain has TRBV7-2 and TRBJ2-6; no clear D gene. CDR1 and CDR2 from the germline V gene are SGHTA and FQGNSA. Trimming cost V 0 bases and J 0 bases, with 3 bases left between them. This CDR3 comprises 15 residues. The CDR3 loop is CASSLAPSGANVLTF. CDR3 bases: TGTGCCAGCAGCTTAGCCCCCTCTGGGGCCAACGTCCTGACTTTC.

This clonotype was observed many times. The CDR3 coding sequence is TGCGCCAGCAGCCAAGACAGGGGGCGCGGAGCTTTCTTT. Protein product: CASSQDRGRGAFF. The chain carries TRBV4-1 and TRBJ1-1, with TRBD1 identical over 8 bases. Germline lookup yields CDR1 MGHRA and CDR2 YSYEKL. J lost 10 bases, V lost 0 bases, and 4 bases had no gene match. CDR3 length equals 13 residues.

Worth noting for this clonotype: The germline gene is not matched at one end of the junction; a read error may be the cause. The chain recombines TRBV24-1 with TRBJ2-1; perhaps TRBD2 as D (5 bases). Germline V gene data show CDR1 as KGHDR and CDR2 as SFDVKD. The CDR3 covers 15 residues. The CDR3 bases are TGTGACACCAGTGATTTGCCCTCCGGGGATAATGAGCAGTTCTTC. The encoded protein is CDTSDLPSGDNEQFF.